Shown below are 2 T cell receptor beta chains from a single sample sequenced in a study of cytomegalovirus exposure and HLA in healthy donors. The table came from immunoSEQ multiplex PCR; TCRdb's copy has only in-frame clones and leaves some out. Altogether 250,000 to 400,000 clones are present, about 85% being singletons, with the ten largest covering more than 0.9%. The material sequenced was PBMCs. The receptors originated from a young woman in good health and CMV-seropositive.

This clone was picked up a small number of times. CDR3 DNA: TGCGCCAGCAGCTTGGCGGACCCGTCTCAGCCCCAGCATTTT. Translated, it gives CASSLADPSQPQHF. The chain joins TRBV5-1 to TRBJ1-5; D ambiguous. In germline, CDR1 is SGHRS, CDR2 YFSETQ. The CDR3 has 14 amino acids. Between the trimmed V and J ends, which lost 0 bases and 6 bases, there was a span of 10 bases.

V and J are TRBV2 and TRBJ2-1; 8 nucleotides match TRBD2. The CDR3 runs 15 residues. Germline CDR1 and CDR2: SNHLY and FYNNEI. With V trimmed by 6 bases and J by 3 bases, 7 bases remained unmatched. The CDR3 nucleotides are TGTGCCAGCAGGGGGACTAGACTGAACTACAATGAGCAGTTCTTC. It is translated as CASRGTRLNYNEQFF.